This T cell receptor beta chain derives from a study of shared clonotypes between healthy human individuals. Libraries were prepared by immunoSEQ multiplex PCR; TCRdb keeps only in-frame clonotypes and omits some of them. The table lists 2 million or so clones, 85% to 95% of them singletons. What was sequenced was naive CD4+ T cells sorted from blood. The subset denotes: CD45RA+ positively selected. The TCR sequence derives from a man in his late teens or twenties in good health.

CDR3 amino acids: CAISADRGSYEQYF. The CDR3 DNA is TGTGCCATCTCCGCCGACAGGGGATCCTACGAGCAGTACTTC. The rearrangement uses TRBV10-3 and TRBJ2-7; 8 bases fit TRBD1. The CDR3 loop spans 14 amino acids. The ends lost 8 bases at V and 1 base at J; junction bases unmatched: 7. From germline, CDR1 is ENHRY and CDR2 SYGVKD.